This TCR beta chain originates from a study of regulatory T cells in long-lasting Graves disease. Findings and caveats of the study: There were preferences for TRBV28, TRBJ1-2 and TRBJ2-5 in persistent disease. Persistent Graves' disease cases displayed lower TCR diversity than newly diagnosed ones.

This clonotype showed up many times. Its antigen is still unknown. In germline, CDR1 is SGHTA, CDR2 FQGTGA. Between the trimmed V and J ends, which lost 5 bases and 6 bases, there was a span of 16 bases. This CDR3 is 14 amino acids long. Indicated time point: newly diagnosed GD, antithyroid drugs for less than 3 months. PBMC RNA served as the TCR library source. To make TCR beta libraries, researchers used iRepertoire HTBI primers and Arm-PCR of CDR3 regions. TCRdb re-called the multiplex PCR reads through MiXCR, storing one row per CDR3 protein. The table has 400,000 to 650,000 distinct CDR3 sequences, about 16% seen once. The same sample was also studied in work on T cells in Graves' hyperthyroidism and ophthalmopathy.

V gene TRBV7-3 combines with J gene TRBJ1-2; no clear D gene. The sample consisted of peripheral blood mononuclear cells (PBMCs), taken at new diagnosis, from a patient treated with antithyroid drugs. The receptor comes from a woman in her forties or fifties with Graves disease. The CDR3 here is CASSPSGGGDGYTF. The CDR3 DNA sequence: TGTGCCAGCAGCCCGTCGGGCGGCGGGGATGGCTACACCTTC.